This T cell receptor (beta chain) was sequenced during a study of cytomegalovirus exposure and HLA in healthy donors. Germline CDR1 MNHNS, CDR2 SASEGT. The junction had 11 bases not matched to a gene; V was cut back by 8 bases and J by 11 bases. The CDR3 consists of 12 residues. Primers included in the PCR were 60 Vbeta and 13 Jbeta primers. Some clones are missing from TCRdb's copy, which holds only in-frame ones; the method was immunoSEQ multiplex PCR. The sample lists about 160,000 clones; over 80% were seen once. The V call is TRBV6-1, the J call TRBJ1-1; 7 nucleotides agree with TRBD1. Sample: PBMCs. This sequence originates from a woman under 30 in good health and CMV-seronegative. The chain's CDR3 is CASAFETGRAFF. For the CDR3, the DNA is TGTGCCAGCGCCTTCGAGACAGGGAGGGCTTTCTTT.